A selection of T cell receptor beta chains follows, all from one sample in a study of cytomegalovirus exposure and HLA in healthy donors. Using immunoSEQ multiplex PCR, the repertoire was profiled, and TCRdb retains in-frame clones only, with some absent. Seen here are about 150,000 clones, approximately 80% observed once, and the top ten hold approximately 6%. Sequenced material: PBMCs. These receptors were collected from a man in his thirties or forties in good health and CMV-seropositive. Each CDR3 is given with its conserved first and last residue. The order of the fields is J gene, CDR3 length, D gene, clone size, V gene, CDR3 protein, CDR3 DNA. The D gene is left open where the match is weak. Rows may omit the clone size; those that give it use once, few, many or a size class.

j_call: TRBJ2-5
cdr3_length: 16
d_call: TRBD1
clone_size: -
v_call: TRBV7-9
cdr3_aa: CASSLGTGTGEETQYF
cdr3_nt: TGTGCCAGCAGCTTAGGAACCGGGACAGGGGAAGAGACCCAGTACTTC

j_call: TRBJ1-2
cdr3_length: 15
d_call: -
clone_size: -
v_call: TRBV27
cdr3_aa: CASSFIGGDGYGYTF
cdr3_nt: TGTGCCAGCAGTTTTATCGGGGGAGACGGCTATGGCTACACCTTC

j_call: TRBJ1-2
cdr3_length: 13
d_call: -
clone_size: -
v_call: TRBV28
cdr3_aa: CASSLWTGVGYTF
cdr3_nt: TGTGCCAGCAGTTTATGGACAGGAGTCGGCTACACCTTC

j_call: TRBJ2-5
cdr3_length: 15
d_call: TRBD1
clone_size: -
v_call: TRBV19
cdr3_aa: CASNLGQGIGETQYF
cdr3_nt: TGTGCCAGTAATCTAGGACAGGGGATAGGCGAGACCCAGTACTTC

j_call: TRBJ2-1
cdr3_length: 15
d_call: TRBD2
clone_size: -
v_call: TRBV2
cdr3_aa: CASHPAGGGGNEQFF
cdr3_nt: TGTGCCAGCCACCCTGCGGGAGGGGGGGGCAATGAGCAGTTCTTC

j_call: TRBJ1-5
cdr3_length: 13
d_call: TRBD1
clone_size: -
v_call: TRBV5-4
cdr3_aa: CASSRQGGQPQHF
cdr3_nt: TGTGCCAGCAGCCGACAGGGAGGTCAGCCCCAGCATTTT

j_call: TRBJ2-1
cdr3_length: 13
d_call: -
clone_size: -
v_call: TRBV19
cdr3_aa: CASEEGFNNEQFF
cdr3_nt: TGTGCCAGTGAGGAGGGGTTTAACAATGAGCAGTTCTTC

j_call: TRBJ1-1
cdr3_length: 14
d_call: -
clone_size: -
v_call: TRBV2
cdr3_aa: CATGVAESGTEAFF
cdr3_nt: TGTGCCACCGGGGTCGCAGAGTCGGGCACTGAAGCTTTCTTT

j_call: TRBJ2-3
cdr3_length: 13
d_call: -
clone_size: few
v_call: TRBV5-1
cdr3_aa: CASSFPSTDTQYF
cdr3_nt: TGCGCCAGCAGCTTCCCTAGCACAGATACGCAGTATTTT

j_call: TRBJ1-2
cdr3_length: 15
d_call: -
clone_size: -
v_call: TRBV28
cdr3_aa: CASSLALDGNYGYTF
cdr3_nt: TGTGCCAGCAGTCTCGCTCTAGACGGGAACTATGGCTACACCTTC

j_call: TRBJ2-7
cdr3_length: 12
d_call: -
clone_size: -
v_call: TRBV29-1
cdr3_aa: CSVPGLFYEQYF
cdr3_nt: TGCAGCGTGCCGGGACTCTTCTACGAGCAGTACTTC

j_call: TRBJ2-1
cdr3_length: 14
d_call: -
clone_size: -
v_call: TRBV2
cdr3_aa: CASSETSSYNEQFF
cdr3_nt: TGTGCCAGCAGTGAAACAAGCTCCTACAATGAGCAGTTCTTC

j_call: TRBJ1-5
cdr3_length: 15
d_call: -
clone_size: -
v_call: TRBV27
cdr3_aa: CASTADSYSNQPQHF
cdr3_nt: TGTGCCAGCACCGCTGACAGCTATAGCAATCAGCCCCAGCATTTT

j_call: TRBJ2-7
cdr3_length: 13
d_call: TRBD1
clone_size: few
v_call: TRBV7-9
cdr3_aa: CASSFRDRYEQYF
cdr3_nt: TGTGCCAGCAGCTTCCGGGACAGATACGAGCAGTACTTC

j_call: TRBJ1-1
cdr3_length: 14
d_call: -
clone_size: -
v_call: TRBV4-1
cdr3_aa: CASSHPPVNTEAFF
cdr3_nt: TGCGCCAGCAGCCACCCCCCGGTGAACACTGAAGCTTTCTTT

j_call: TRBJ1-2
cdr3_length: 15
d_call: -
clone_size: -
v_call: TRBV5-4
cdr3_aa: CASSFVPSDPLGYTF
cdr3_nt: TGTGCCAGCAGCTTCGTCCCCAGCGATCCTTTGGGCTACACCTTC

j_call: TRBJ2-7
cdr3_length: 16
d_call: -
clone_size: -
v_call: TRBV28
cdr3_aa: CASSPSGGLGGHEQYF
cdr3_nt: TGTGCCAGCAGTCCGAGTGGGGGTCTGGGGGGACACGAGCAGTACTTC

j_call: TRBJ1-6
cdr3_length: 15
d_call: -
clone_size: -
v_call: TRBV2
cdr3_aa: CASSERKTYNSPLHF
cdr3_nt: TGTGCCAGCAGTGAGAGGAAAACCTATAATTCACCCCTCCACTTT

j_call: TRBJ1-1
cdr3_length: 14
d_call: -
clone_size: -
v_call: TRBV6-5
cdr3_aa: CASSYRQNFKEAFF
cdr3_nt: TGTGCCAGCAGTTACCGACAGAACTTTAAGGAAGCTTTCTTT

j_call: TRBJ2-6
cdr3_length: 15
d_call: -
clone_size: -
v_call: TRBV2
cdr3_aa: CASSEDRAGANVLTF
cdr3_nt: TGTGCCAGCAGTGAAGACAGGGCTGGGGCCAACGTCCTGACTTTC

j_call: TRBJ2-7
cdr3_length: 16
d_call: TRBD2
clone_size: -
v_call: TRBV28
cdr3_aa: CASSLTSGSGSYEQYF
cdr3_nt: TGTGCCAGCAGTTTGACTAGCGGGAGCGGCTCCTACGAGCAGTACTTC

j_call: TRBJ1-6
cdr3_length: 15
d_call: TRBD1
clone_size: -
v_call: TRBV7-9
cdr3_aa: CASSSSTGVYSPLHF
cdr3_nt: TGTGCCAGCAGCTCTTCGACAGGGGTTTATTCACCCCTCCACTTT

j_call: TRBJ2-5
cdr3_length: 16
d_call: TRBD2
clone_size: -
v_call: TRBV28
cdr3_aa: CASSSSGAGLMGTQYF
cdr3_nt: TGTGCCAGCAGCTCAAGCGGAGCGGGGTTAATGGGGACCCAGTACTTC

j_call: TRBJ1-5
cdr3_length: 15
d_call: -
clone_size: -
v_call: TRBV5-1
cdr3_aa: CASSENGHRNQPQHF
cdr3_nt: TGCGCCAGCAGCGAAAACGGACACCGCAATCAGCCCCAGCATTTT

j_call: TRBJ1-2
cdr3_length: 13
d_call: -
clone_size: -
v_call: TRBV5-5
cdr3_aa: CASSPFRDYGYTF
cdr3_nt: TGTGCCAGCAGCCCTTTCAGGGACTATGGCTACACCTTC

j_call: TRBJ2-1
cdr3_length: 15
d_call: TRBD2
clone_size: -
v_call: TRBV4-1
cdr3_aa: CASSQGSSGVDEQFF
cdr3_nt: TGCGCCAGCAGCCAAGGTTCTAGCGGGGTAGACGAGCAGTTCTTC

j_call: TRBJ2-2
cdr3_length: 17
d_call: TRBD2
clone_size: -
v_call: TRBV30
cdr3_aa: CAWSTPPLAGSTGELFF
cdr3_nt: TGTGCCTGGAGTACCCCCCCGCTAGCGGGGAGCACCGGGGAGCTGTTTTTT

j_call: TRBJ2-5
cdr3_length: 16
d_call: TRBD1
clone_size: -
v_call: TRBV15
cdr3_aa: CATSRDLGQGGETQYF
cdr3_nt: TGTGCCACCAGCAGAGATCTAGGACAGGGCGGGGAGACCCAGTACTTC

j_call: TRBJ2-2
cdr3_length: 13
d_call: -
clone_size: -
v_call: TRBV2
cdr3_aa: CASSAGWAGELFF
cdr3_nt: TGTGCCAGCAGCGCAGGGTGGGCCGGGGAGCTGTTTTTT

j_call: TRBJ2-3
cdr3_length: 13
d_call: -
clone_size: once
v_call: TRBV11-3
cdr3_aa: CASSLEALNTQYF
cdr3_nt: TGTGCCAGCAGCTTAGAAGCCCTTAATACGCAGTATTTT

j_call: TRBJ2-1
cdr3_length: 12
d_call: -
clone_size: -
v_call: TRBV4-2
cdr3_aa: CASTGTLNEQFF
cdr3_nt: TGTGCCAGCACAGGGACTCTCAATGAGCAGTTCTTC

j_call: TRBJ2-5
cdr3_length: 13
d_call: -
clone_size: -
v_call: TRBV4-3
cdr3_aa: CASSLAAQETQYF
cdr3_nt: TGCGCCAGCAGCCTCGCGGCCCAAGAGACCCAGTACTTC

j_call: TRBJ1-1
cdr3_length: 13
d_call: TRBD1
clone_size: -
v_call: TRBV6-1
cdr3_aa: CASTLTGATEAFF
cdr3_nt: TGTGCCAGCACGCTGACAGGGGCAACTGAAGCTTTCTTT

j_call: TRBJ1-1
cdr3_length: 15
d_call: -
clone_size: -
v_call: TRBV7-8
cdr3_aa: CASSHSGDWSTEAFF
cdr3_nt: TGTGCCAGCAGCCATTCAGGGGATTGGAGCACTGAAGCTTTCTTT

j_call: TRBJ1-5
cdr3_length: 16
d_call: -
clone_size: -
v_call: TRBV19
cdr3_aa: CASSIDGIWGDQPQHF
cdr3_nt: TGTGCCAGCAGTATAGATGGCATCTGGGGGGATCAGCCCCAGCATTTT

j_call: TRBJ2-7
cdr3_length: 11
d_call: -
clone_size: -
v_call: TRBV30
cdr3_aa: CAWSVSYEQYF
cdr3_nt: TGTGCCTGGAGTGTCAGCTACGAGCAGTACTTC

j_call: TRBJ2-3
cdr3_length: 15
d_call: TRBD2
clone_size: few
v_call: TRBV6-4
cdr3_aa: CASSDGTSGTDTQYF
cdr3_nt: TGTGCCAGCAGTGACGGGACTAGCGGCACAGATACGCAGTATTTT

j_call: TRBJ2-7
cdr3_length: 14
d_call: TRBD1
clone_size: -
v_call: TRBV27
cdr3_aa: CASSLQGARYEQYF
cdr3_nt: TGTGCCAGCAGTCTCCAGGGGGCCCGCTACGAGCAGTACTTC

j_call: TRBJ2-7
cdr3_length: 15
d_call: TRBD1
clone_size: -
v_call: TRBV28
cdr3_aa: CASSFGTGATYEQYF
cdr3_nt: TGTGCCAGCAGCTTCGGGACAGGGGCCACCTACGAGCAGTACTTC

j_call: TRBJ2-1
cdr3_length: 15
d_call: -
clone_size: few
v_call: TRBV27
cdr3_aa: CASSLISTSLYEQFF
cdr3_nt: TGTGCCAGCAGTTTAATCTCGACTAGTTTGTACGAGCAGTTCTTC

j_call: TRBJ2-5
cdr3_length: 14
d_call: -
clone_size: -
v_call: TRBV27
cdr3_aa: CASSAQGYQETQYF
cdr3_nt: TGTGCCAGCAGTGCTCAGGGTTATCAAGAGACCCAGTACTTC